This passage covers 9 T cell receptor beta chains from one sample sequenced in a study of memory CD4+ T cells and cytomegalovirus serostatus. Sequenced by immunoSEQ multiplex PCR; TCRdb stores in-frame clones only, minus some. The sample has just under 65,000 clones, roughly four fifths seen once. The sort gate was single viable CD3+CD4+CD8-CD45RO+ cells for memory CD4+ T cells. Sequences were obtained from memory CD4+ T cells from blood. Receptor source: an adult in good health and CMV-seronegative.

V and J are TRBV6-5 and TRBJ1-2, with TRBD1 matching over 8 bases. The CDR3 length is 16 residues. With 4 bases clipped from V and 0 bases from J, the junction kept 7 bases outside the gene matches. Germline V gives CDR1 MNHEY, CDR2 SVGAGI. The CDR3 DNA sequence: TGTGCCAGCAGTTTAAGACAGGGGAGAGCTAACTATGGCTACACCTTC. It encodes CASSLRQGRANYGYTF.

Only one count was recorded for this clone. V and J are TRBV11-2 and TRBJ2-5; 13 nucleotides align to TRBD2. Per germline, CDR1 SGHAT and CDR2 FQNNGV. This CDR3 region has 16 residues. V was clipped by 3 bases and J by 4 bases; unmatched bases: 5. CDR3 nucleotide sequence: TGTGCCAGCAGCTTTACTAGCGGGGGGGCAACAGAGACCCAGTACTTC. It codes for CASSFTSGGATETQYF.

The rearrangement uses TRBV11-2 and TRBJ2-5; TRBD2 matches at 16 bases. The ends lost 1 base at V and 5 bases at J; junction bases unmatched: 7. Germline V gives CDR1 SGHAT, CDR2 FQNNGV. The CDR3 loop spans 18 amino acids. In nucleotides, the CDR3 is TGTGCCAGCAGCTTAGGGGGACTAGCGGGAGGGCCCGGGGAGACCCAGTACTTC. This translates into CASSLGGLAGGPGETQYF.

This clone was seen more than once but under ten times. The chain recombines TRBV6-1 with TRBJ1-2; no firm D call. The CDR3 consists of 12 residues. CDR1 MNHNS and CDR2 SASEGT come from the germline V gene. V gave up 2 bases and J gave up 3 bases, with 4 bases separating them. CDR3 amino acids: CASSEQDYGYTF. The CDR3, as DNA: TGTGCCAGCAGTGAACAGGACTATGGCTACACCTTC.

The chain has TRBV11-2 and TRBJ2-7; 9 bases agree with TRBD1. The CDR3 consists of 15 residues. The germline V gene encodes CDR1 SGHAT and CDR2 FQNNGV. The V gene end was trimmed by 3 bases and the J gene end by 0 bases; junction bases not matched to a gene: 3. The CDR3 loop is CASSFGTGNSYEQYF. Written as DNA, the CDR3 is TGTGCCAGCAGCTTCGGGACAGGGAACTCCTACGAGCAGTACTTC.

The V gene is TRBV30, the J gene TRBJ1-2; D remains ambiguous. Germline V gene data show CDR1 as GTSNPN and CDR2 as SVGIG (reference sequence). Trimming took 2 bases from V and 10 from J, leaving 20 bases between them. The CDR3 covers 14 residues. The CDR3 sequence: CAWSLPGLVWLYTF. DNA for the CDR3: TGTGCCTGGAGTCTGCCAGGACTCGTATGGCTCTACACCTTC.

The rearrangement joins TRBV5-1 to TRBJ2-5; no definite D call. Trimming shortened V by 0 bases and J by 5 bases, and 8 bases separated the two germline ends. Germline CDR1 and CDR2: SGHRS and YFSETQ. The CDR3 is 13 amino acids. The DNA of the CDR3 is TGCGCCAGCAGCTTGGAAGGGTTTGAGACCCAGTACTTC. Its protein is CASSLEGFETQYF. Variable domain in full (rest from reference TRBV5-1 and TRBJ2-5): KAGVTQTPRYLIKTRGQQVTLSCSPISGHRSVSWYQQTPGQGLQFLFEYFSETQRNKGNFPGRFSGRQFSNSRSEMNVSTLELGDSALYLCASSLEGFETQYFGPGTRLLVL.

The CDR3 loop is CAWRRQGGTDTQYF. The CDR3, as DNA: TGTGCCTGGCGGAGACAGGGCGGCACAGATACGCAGTATTTT. V gene TRBV30 combines with J gene TRBJ2-3, with 7 bases lining up with TRBD1. V gave up 5 bases and J gave up 1 base; unmatched junction bases: 6. The CDR3 totals 14 residues. CDR1 and CDR2 from the germline V gene are GTSNPN and SVGIG (reference sequence).

Here the CDR3 reads CSGRRDYEQYF. In DNA, the CDR3 is TGCAGTGGAAGACGAGACTACGAGCAGTACTTC. J is TRBJ2-7 and V is TRBV20-1; D uncertain. Trimming took 7 bases from V and 3 from J, leaving 10 bases between them. There are 11 residues in the CDR3. Germline V CDR1 and CDR2: DFQATT, SNEGSKA (reference sequence).